A selection of T cell receptor beta chains follows, all from one sample in a study of blood T cell repertoires in COVID-19. TCRdb's table, derived via immunoSEQ multiplex PCR, lists solely in-frame clones and lacks some. The repertoire holds roughly 17,000 clones, with about nine tenths as singletons. Sequencing was done on a sample of peripheral blood. These receptors originate from a human donor with active COVID-19. The donor label of this sample is uncertain. The CDR3 runs from the conserved cysteine through the conserved F or W. The D gene is left open where the match is weak. Part of the rows lack a size; the others show once, few, many or a class for expanded clones.

TRBV6-5	TRBJ2-2	-	-	TGTGCCAGCAAAATCAGGGAAGCCGGGGAGCTGTTTTTT	CASKIREAGELFF
TRBV6-6	TRBJ1-1	-	TRBD1	TGTGCCAGCAGTTACTCGGACAGGGCTGCTGAAGCTTTCTTT	CASSYSDRAAEAFF
TRBV6-5	TRBJ1-5	-	-	TGTGCCAGCAGCCCAGACAGGAGCAATCAGCCCCAGCATTTT	CASSPDRSNQPQHF
TRBV6-2/TRBV6-3	TRBJ2-3	once	-	TGTGCCAGCAGTTACCGTCAGGGGAGTTTGGCAGATACGCAGTATTTT	CASSYRQGSLADTQYF
TRBV19	TRBJ1-6	-	-	TGTGTCAGTAGTAATCAGGGAACAAATTCACCCCTCCACTTT	CVSSNQGTNSPLHF
TRBV19	TRBJ1-1	-	-	TGTGCCAGTAGTGGGAGATTCAACACTGAAGCTTTCTTT	CASSGRFNTEAFF
TRBV4-3	TRBJ1-1	-	-	TGCGCCAGCAGCCACGCAGGGTCCGGCAAGAACACTGAAGCTTTCTTT	CASSHAGSGKNTEAFF
TRBV14	TRBJ2-7	once	TRBD1	TGTGCCAGCAGCCGCCTAGACAGGGGAAAGACCTACGAGCAGTACTTC	CASSRLDRGKTYEQYF
TRBV6-2/TRBV6-3	TRBJ2-1	once	TRBD2	TGTGCCAGCAGTCCACGGGGACTAGCGGGGGTCAATGAGCAGTTCTTC	CASSPRGLAGVNEQFF
TRBV27	TRBJ2-1	-	TRBD1	TGTGCCACCACGAGGGACAGGGTATCCTACAATGAGCAGTTCTTC	CATTRDRVSYNEQFF
TRBV12-2	TRBJ1-2	-	-	TGTGCAAGTCGCTCAGGTGGCTACACCTTC	CASRSGGYTF
TRBV9	TRBJ2-3	-	-	TGTGCCAGCAGCGTAGCCGTCCAGGGGATGGAAACAGATACGCAGTATTTT	CASSVAVQGMETDTQYF
TRBV18	TRBJ1-6	-	-	TGTGCCAGCTCACTTGCGACAAATAATTCACCCCTCCACTTT	CASSLATNNSPLHF
TRBV4-1	TRBJ2-1	-	-	TGCGCCAGCAGCCAAGAAAGGGGCCCCTACAATGAGCAGTTCTTC	CASSQERGPYNEQFF
TRBV15	TRBJ2-3	-	-	TGTGCCACCAGCAGAGAGGGGGCCGTCACAGATACGCAGTATTTT	CATSREGAVTDTQYF
TRBV19	TRBJ1-5	-	-	TGTGCCAGTAGTATCCAGGGATTAGGGCAGCCCCAGCATTTT	CASSIQGLGQPQHF